This T cell receptor beta chain was sequenced for a study of blood T cell repertoires in COVID-19. Study overall: The samples span acute and convalescent COVID-19 from the United States, Italy and Spain.

The CDR3 totals 15 residues. Germline values: CDR1 SNHLY, CDR2 FYNNEI. Trimming shortened V by 7 bases and J by 4 bases, and 16 bases separated the two germline ends. Authors' methods: Nucleated cell number was recorded as an estimate derived from reference gene primer amplification. Some clones are missing from TCRdb's copy, which holds only in-frame ones; the method was immunoSEQ multiplex PCR. D and trimming were read from the DNA, whereas the V and J calls and clone size are those reported in that table. The sample lists approximately 100,000 clones; approximately 79% were seen once. Sequenced input: peripheral blood. This TCR came from a man between 70 and 80 years old with active or convalescent COVID-19. V usage is TRBV2 and J usage is TRBJ1-4, with D hard to call. CDR3 in amino acids: CASTGARRINEKLFF. CDR3 coding DNA: TGTGCCAGCACCGGTGCGCGGCGAATTAATGAAAAACTGTTTTTT.